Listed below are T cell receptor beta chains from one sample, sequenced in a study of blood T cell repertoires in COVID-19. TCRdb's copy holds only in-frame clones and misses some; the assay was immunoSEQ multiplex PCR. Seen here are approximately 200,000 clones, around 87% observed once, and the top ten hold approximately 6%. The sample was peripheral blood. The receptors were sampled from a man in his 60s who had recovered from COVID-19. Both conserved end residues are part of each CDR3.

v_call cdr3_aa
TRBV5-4 CASGSGGPGENIQYF
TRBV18 CASSPGAGESEKLFF
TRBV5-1 CASSPPNSAGDIQYF
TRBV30 CAWSVRAIRTYEQYF
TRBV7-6 CASTAGAGTNTGELFF
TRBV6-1 CASSDPGQVNEQFF
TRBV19 CASSMRGRGEKLFF
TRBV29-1 CSVEDPSGGGADTQYF
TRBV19 CASSIKWGWFSEQFF
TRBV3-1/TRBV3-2 CASSPRGGSGEQFF
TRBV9 CASSVAGRATSYEQYF
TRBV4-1 CASSQSPAGGPTGELFF
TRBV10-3 CAISEGGAMRGEQYF
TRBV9 CASSVSGSPARNEQFF
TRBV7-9 CASSPGQGLPTDTQYF
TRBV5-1 CASSLAGGGGVETQYF
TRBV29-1 CSVPGLRRGDTEAFF
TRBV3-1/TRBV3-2 CASRLGQLGNTIYF
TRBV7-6 CASSLGPAVPTDTQYF
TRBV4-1 CASSQVRGLGFPEAFF
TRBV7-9 CASSLDGKISGNTIYF
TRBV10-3 CAISEYSGGALSNEQFF
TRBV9 CASSSSGQYYEQYF
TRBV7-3 CASSLTGEGYNEQFF
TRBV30 CAWEPGQGYEQYF
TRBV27 CASRGGVAAGETQYF
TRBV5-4 CASSSGRNRFNEQFF
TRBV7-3 CASSPGTGEGDTQYF
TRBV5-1 CASSLGRSGNQETQYF
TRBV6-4 CASSKPQLEAFF
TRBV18 CASSPGTDQPQHF
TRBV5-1 CASSLQAQLGTEAFF
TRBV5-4 CASSLGVPSGNEQYF
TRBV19 CAAAPEAMYNEQFF
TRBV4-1 CASSQWPRGRTDTQYF
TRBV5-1 CASRLGVVSTEAFF
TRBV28 CASSLARSSTDTQYF
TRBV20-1 CSAIDGQGASGNQPQHF
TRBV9 CASSVGRGLASETQYF
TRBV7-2 CASSSISGINNEQFF
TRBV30 CAWSVRNSPLHF
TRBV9 CASDQGASGNTIYF
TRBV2 CASSLRRLLDSEETQYF
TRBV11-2 CASSLGGVRGSLTYEQYF
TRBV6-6 CATLWGGSSEAFF
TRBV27 CASSFIREGDEQYF
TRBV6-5 CASRPRDTDSYEQYF
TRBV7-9 CASSFRQGANSEAFF
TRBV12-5 CASGLVPTGVGYTF
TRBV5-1 CASSPDPGKNSPLHF
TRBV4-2 CASSQERQGIYGYTF
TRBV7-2 CASSLGHSGGYEQYF
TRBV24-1 CATRGRSEEQYF
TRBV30 CAWSGSGVGRAQYF
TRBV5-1 CASSGGAVGTDTQYF
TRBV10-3 CAIGRGQGPNYGYTF
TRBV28 CASSSPLTRDRGRESNEQFF
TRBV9 CASSVEGLAFNEQFF
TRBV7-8 CASSLTSVADTQYF
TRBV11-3 CASSSSEVTDTQYF